A single sample is the source of the 2 T cell receptor gamma chains below, sequenced in a study of γδ T cells in repeated Plasmodium falciparum infection. Flow sorting of PBMC yielded separate Vgamma9/Vdelta2+ and Vdelta2-negative gammadelta T cell populations for bulk repertoire analysis. TCRdb re-called clones from the multiplex PCR reads using CATT. The data show 12,000 to 15,000 gamma-chain clones, roughly 1.7% seen once. The specimen sequenced was gamma-delta T cells from blood. The receptors were gathered from a pool of human donors (malaria-infected and uninfected, not separated).

This clone was observed a handful of times. The TCRdb protein comes from a much larger clone and disagrees with this DNA's translation at residue 13, likely due to a read error; the protein given here is derived from the DNA. CDR3 sequence reads: CALWELPIFYYKELF. In DNA, the CDR3 is TGTGCCTTGTGGGAGTTGCCGATTTTCTATTATAAGGAACTCTTT. No J gene was called, and the V gene is TRGV9. The CDR3 has 15 residues. Germline loops: CDR1 GITISATS, CDR2 ISYDGTV (reference sequence).

Only a few counts were recorded for this clone. This DNA's translation and the protein TCRdb lists, from a much larger clone, do not match at residue 3, likely due to a read error; the protein shown is translated from the DNA. This chain links TRGV3 with TRGJ1 or TRGJ2. The J gene is not listed in TCRdb, so it was assigned here from a DNA match to germline. The CDR3 has 15 residues. The germline gives CDR1 VTNTFY, CDR2 YDVSTARD (reference sequence). The CDR3 region is CAAWDRALGIYKKLF. The CDR3 DNA reads as TGTGCCGCCTGGGACCGTGCTCTGGGCATTTATAAGAAACTCTTT.